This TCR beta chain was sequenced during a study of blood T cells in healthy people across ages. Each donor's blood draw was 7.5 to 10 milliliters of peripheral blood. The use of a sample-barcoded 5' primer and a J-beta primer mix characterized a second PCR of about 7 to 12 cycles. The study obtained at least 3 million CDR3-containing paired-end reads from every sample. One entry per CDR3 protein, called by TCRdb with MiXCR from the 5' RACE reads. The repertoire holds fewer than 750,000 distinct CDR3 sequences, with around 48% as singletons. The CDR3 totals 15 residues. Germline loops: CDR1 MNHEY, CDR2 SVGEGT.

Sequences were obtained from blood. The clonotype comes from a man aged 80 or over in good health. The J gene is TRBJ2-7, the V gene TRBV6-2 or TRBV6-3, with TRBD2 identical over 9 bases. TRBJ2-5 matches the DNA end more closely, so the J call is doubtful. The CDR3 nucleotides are TGTGCCAGCAGAACTAGCGGGTCTCTACGGGGGACCCAGTACTTC. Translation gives CASRTSGSLRGTQYF.